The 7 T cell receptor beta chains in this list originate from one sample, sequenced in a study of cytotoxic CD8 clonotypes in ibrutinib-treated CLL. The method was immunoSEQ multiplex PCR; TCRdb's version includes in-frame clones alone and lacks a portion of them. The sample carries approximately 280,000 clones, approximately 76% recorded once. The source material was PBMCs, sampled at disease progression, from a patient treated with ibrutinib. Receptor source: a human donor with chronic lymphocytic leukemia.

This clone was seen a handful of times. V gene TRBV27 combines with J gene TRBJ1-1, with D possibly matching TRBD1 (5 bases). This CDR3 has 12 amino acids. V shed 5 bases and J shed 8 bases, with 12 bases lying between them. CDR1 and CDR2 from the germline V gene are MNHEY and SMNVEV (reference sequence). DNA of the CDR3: TGTGCCAGCAGTCCGGGGACGCAGGAAGCTTTCTTT. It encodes CASSPGTQEAFF.

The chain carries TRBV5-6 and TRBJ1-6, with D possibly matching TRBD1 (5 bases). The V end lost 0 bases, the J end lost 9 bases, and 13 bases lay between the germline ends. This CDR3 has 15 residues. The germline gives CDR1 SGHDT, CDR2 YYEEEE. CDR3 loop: CASSLVGLGVSPLHF. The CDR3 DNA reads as TGTGCCAGCAGCTTGGTCGGTTTGGGGGTTTCACCCCTCCACTTT.

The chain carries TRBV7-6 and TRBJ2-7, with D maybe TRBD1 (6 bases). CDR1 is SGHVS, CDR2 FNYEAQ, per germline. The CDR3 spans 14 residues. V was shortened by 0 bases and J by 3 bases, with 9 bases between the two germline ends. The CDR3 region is CASSLAQGHYEQYF. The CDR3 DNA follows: TGTGCCAGCAGCTTAGCGCAGGGACACTACGAGCAGTACTTC.

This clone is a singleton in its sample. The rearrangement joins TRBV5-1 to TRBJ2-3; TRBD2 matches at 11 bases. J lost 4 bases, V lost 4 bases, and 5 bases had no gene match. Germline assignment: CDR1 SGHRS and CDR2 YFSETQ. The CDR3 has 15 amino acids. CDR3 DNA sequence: TGCGCCAGCAGCCATAGCGGGGGGGCCCCAGATACGCAGTATTTT. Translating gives CASSHSGGAPDTQYF.

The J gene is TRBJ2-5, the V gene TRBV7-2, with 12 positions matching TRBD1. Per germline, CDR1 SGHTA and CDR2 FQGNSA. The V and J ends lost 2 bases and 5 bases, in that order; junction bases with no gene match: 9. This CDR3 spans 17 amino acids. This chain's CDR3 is CASSLSGGTGGWETQYF. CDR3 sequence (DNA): TGTGCCAGCAGCTTATCTGGCGGGACAGGGGGCTGGGAGACCCAGTACTTC. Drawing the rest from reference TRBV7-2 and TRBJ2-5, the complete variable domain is GAGVSQSPSNKVTEKGKDVELRCDPISGHTALYWYRQSLGQGLEFLIYFQGNSAPDKSGLPSDRFSAERTGGSVSTLTIQRTQQEDSAVYLCASSLSGGTGGWETQYFGPGTRLLVL.

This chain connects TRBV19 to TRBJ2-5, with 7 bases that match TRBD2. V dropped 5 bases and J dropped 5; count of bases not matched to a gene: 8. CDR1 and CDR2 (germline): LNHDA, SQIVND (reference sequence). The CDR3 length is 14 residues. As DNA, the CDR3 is TGTGCCAGTAGTGGAGGACTAGGGCTGGAGACCCAGTACTTC. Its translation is CASSGGLGLETQYF.

The CDR3 region is CASSRGRGYEQYF. The DNA of the CDR3 is TGCGCCAGCAGCAGGGGGCGCGGGTACGAGCAGTACTTC. V usage is TRBV10-1 and J usage is TRBJ2-7; 8 positions match TRBD1. This CDR3 spans 13 amino acids. Germline CDR1 and CDR2: WNHNN and SYGVQD (reference sequence). V trimming: 6 bases; J trimming: 4 bases; junction bases outside the gene matches: 5.